One and the same sample provided the 21 T cell receptor beta chains below, sequenced in a study of early T cells in non-severe SARS-CoV-2 infection. TCRdb used MiXCR to reprocess the 5' RACE reads, holding one entry per CDR3 protein. Of some 98,000 distinct CDR3 sequences in the sample, more than 9.5% were seen once. Sequenced input: whole blood. The source of these receptors is an adult who was a healthcare worker with PCR-confirmed SARS-CoV-2 infection or an uninfected control (not recorded which).

This clonotype was counted between two and nine times. The genes are TRBV30 and TRBJ1-1; D gene ambiguous. V was trimmed by 6 bases and J by 0 bases, leaving 8 bases between them. Germline lookup yields CDR1 GTSNPN and CDR2 SVGIG (reference sequence). There are 12 residues in the CDR3. CDR3 nucleotide sequence: TGTGCCTGTTCTACCTTGAACACTGAAGCTTTCTTT. Its protein is CACSTLNTEAFF.

Many counts were recorded for this clonotype. The chain carries TRBV20-1 and TRBJ2-1, with 14 nucleotides matching TRBD2. This CDR3 region has 14 residues. V lost 5 bases and J lost 8; bases outside the gene matches: 5. Per the germline V gene, CDR1 is DFQATT and CDR2 is SNEGSKA (reference sequence). CDR3 residues: CSAARTSGRYEQFF. The CDR3 DNA reads TGCAGTGCTGCCCGGACTAGCGGGAGGTATGAGCAGTTCTTC.

J is TRBJ2-7 and V is TRBV7-2, with 8 nucleotides matching TRBD1. After removal of 2 bases from V and 3 bases from J, the junction contained 9 bases not matched to a gene. The CDR3 length is 16 residues. The germline V gene has CDR1 SGHTA and CDR2 FQGNSA. As DNA, the CDR3 is TGTGCCAGCAGCTTAACCCCCCGTGACAGGGGCTACGAGCAGTACTTC. This gives the protein CASSLTPRDRGYEQYF.

There are a few counts of this clonotype. V is TRBV10-1 and J is TRBJ2-7; the match to TRBD2 covers 10 bases. The CDR3 is made up of 14 amino acids. J gave up 3 bases and V 3 bases, and 2 bases lay outside the gene matches. Germline CDR1 and CDR2: WNHNN and SYGVQD (reference sequence). The CDR3 coding sequence is TGCGCCAGCAGTGAAAGACTAGCGGGCTACGAGCAGTACTTC. It is translated as CASSERLAGYEQYF.

The J gene is TRBJ1-1, the V gene TRBV11-3; 9 bases are shared with TRBD1. This CDR3 comprises 14 residues. Germline loops: CDR1 SGHNT, CDR2 YENEEA. The V segment lost 5 bases and the J segment 7 bases; nucleotides outside the gene matches: 8. The CDR3 is CASSRGQGLNEAFF. CDR3 sequence (DNA): TGTGCCAGCAGCCGCGGACAGGGGTTGAATGAAGCTTTCTTT.

This clonotype was recorded many times. This rearrangement joins TRBV29-1 to TRBJ2-3; D remains unclear. Germline V gene data show CDR1 as SQVTM and CDR2 as ANQGSEA. V lost 7 bases and J lost 2, with 4 bases in between. The CDR3 consists of 10 residues. The CDR3 DNA follows: TGCAGCGACAACACAGATACGCAGTATTTT. Protein: CSDNTDTQYF.

The rearrangement joins TRBV5-8 to TRBJ1-4; D ambiguous. V was shortened by 0 bases and J by 0 bases, with 12 bases between the two germline ends. The germline V gene has CDR1 SGHTS and CDR2 YDEGEE. The CDR3 is 17 residues long. The CDR3 coding sequence is TGTGCCAGCAGCTTGGCCGCCCTGGGTGCAACTAATGAAAAACTGTTTTTT. This gives the protein CASSLAALGATNEKLFF.

The V gene is TRBV2, the J gene TRBJ1-1, with 8 bases identical to TRBD1. CDR1 SNHLY and CDR2 FYNNEI come from the germline V gene. J lost 3 bases, V lost 8 bases, and 14 bases had no gene match. The CDR3 has 16 residues. CDR3 sequence: CASSIPPGTGYTEAFF. As DNA, the CDR3 is TGTGCCAGCTCAATACCACCGGGGACAGGCTACACTGAAGCTTTCTTT.

The sample holds a few counts of this clonotype. The chain is built from TRBV29-1 and TRBJ2-5; D possibly corresponds to TRBD2 (7 bases). CDR1 SQVTM and CDR2 ANQGSEA come from the germline V gene. Deletions cut 6 bases from V and 4 bases from J, with 24 bases between. This CDR3 has 16 residues. The CDR3: CSVESPLRGARETQYF. The CDR3 DNA is TGCAGCGTGGAAAGCCCTCTCCGGGGGGCGAGAGAGACCCAGTACTTC. Looking up the rest from reference TRBV29-1 and TRBJ2-5 gives the full variable domain: SAVISQKPSRDICQRGTSLTIQCQVDSQVTMMFWYRQQPGQSLTLIATANQGSEATYESGFVIDKFPISRPNLTFSTLTVSNMSPEDSSIYLCSVESPLRGARETQYFGPGTRLLVL.

This clonotype came up a few times. The chain employs TRBV5-1 and TRBJ2-1; 14 nucleotides line up with TRBD2. Trimming cost V 3 bases and J 9 bases; bases outside gene matches: 8. The germline V gene encodes CDR1 SGHRS and CDR2 YFSETQ. The CDR3 has 16 residues. DNA of the CDR3: TGCGCCAGCAGCTCGGGACTAGCGGGAGCTGGTACTGAGCAGTTCTTC. This encodes CASSSGLAGAGTEQFF.

The table lists this clonotype with a few counts. This chain uses TRBV11-2 with TRBJ2-2; D not certain. The CDR3 totals 14 residues. V was clipped by 1 base and J by 4 bases, with 7 bases between them. Germline V gene lookup returns CDR1 SGHAT and CDR2 FQNNGV. The CDR3 loop is CASSLVSGTGELFF. The CDR3 coding sequence is TGTGCCAGCAGCTTAGTATCGGGCACCGGGGAGCTGTTTTTT.

The chain joins TRBV7-6 to TRBJ2-7; possibly TRBD1 for D (5 bases). The V end was cut by 4 bases, the J end by 3 bases, with 10 bases between. The V gene's germline CDR1 is SGHVS and CDR2 FNYEAQ. The CDR3 length is 13 residues. The CDR3, as DNA: TGTGCCAGCAGCTCGACAGAGTTCTACGAGCAGTACTTC. Its translation: CASSSTEFYEQYF.

This clonotype came up a few times. The CDR3 spells CASSTGNQPQHF. Written as DNA, the CDR3 is TGTGCCAGCAGTACAGGGAATCAGCCCCAGCATTTT. The J gene is TRBJ1-5, the V gene TRBV7-9; D is possibly TRBD1 (6 bases). The CDR3 sequence is 12 residues long. The germline V and J ends were trimmed by 6 bases and 4 bases, with 7 bases remaining between them. The germline gives CDR1 SEHNR, CDR2 FQNEAQ (reference sequence).

This clonotype was detected a few times. The chain employs TRBV7-3 and TRBJ2-1; D remains ambiguous. V lost 2 bases, J lost 8 bases, and 7 bases lay in between. CDR1 SGHTA and CDR2 FQGTGA come from the germline V gene. The CDR3 covers 12 residues. CDR3 region: CASSLGVDEQFF. The DNA of the CDR3 is TGTGCCAGCAGCTTAGGGGTCGATGAGCAGTTCTTC.

A few counts support this clonotype. V is TRBV3-1 and J is TRBJ2-4; possibly TRBD1 for D (5 bases). V lost 0 bases to trimming and J lost 0 bases, with 18 bases between them. CDR1 and CDR2 from the germline V gene are LGHDT and YNNKEL (reference sequence). The CDR3 runs 19 residues. CDR3 sequence: CASSQDPRRQGEAKNIQYF. CDR3 in DNA: TGTGCCAGCAGCCAAGATCCCCGCCGCCAGGGTGAAGCCAAAAACATTCAGTACTTC.

There are many counts of this clonotype. The chain employs TRBV27 and TRBJ1-1, with D possibly TRBD1 on 6 matching bases. The CDR3 has 15 amino acids. The V gene's germline CDR1 is MNHEY and CDR2 SMNVEV (reference sequence). Trimming stripped 5 bases from V and 4 bases from J, with 17 bases between. DNA for the CDR3: TGTGCCAGCAGTCCCCTGGGAGGGGGGGCCACTGAAGCTTTCTTT. The encoded protein is CASSPLGGGATEAFF.

The chain joins TRBV28 to TRBJ2-5; 9 bases match TRBD2. The germline CDR1 and CDR2 sequences are MDHEN and SYDVKM. Trimming cost V 2 bases and J 5 bases; bases outside gene matches: 9. The CDR3 has 16 residues. CDR3 sequence (DNA): TGTGCCAGCAGTTTAGCGGGAGGGCCCTCTTTGGAGACCCAGTACTTC. Translating it yields CASSLAGGPSLETQYF. The complete variable domain, with remaining parts taken from reference TRBV28 and TRBJ2-5, reads DVKVTQSSRYLVKRTGEKVFLECVQDMDHENMFWYRQDPGLGLRLIYFSYDVKMKEKGDIPEGYSVSREKKERFSLILESASTNQTSMYLCASSLAGGPSLETQYFGPGTRLLVL.

V usage is TRBV6-5 and J usage is TRBJ2-7, with D unresolved. Trimming removed 2 bases at V and 1 base at J, with 9 bases between. The length of the CDR3 is 14 residues. CDR1 MNHEY and CDR2 SVGAGI come from the germline V gene. The CDR3 nucleotides read TGTGCCAGCAGTTACGACATACGGTCCTACGAGCAGTACTTC. This sequence encodes CASSYDIRSYEQYF.

The J gene is TRBJ2-3, the V gene TRBV7-9; D tentatively reads TRBD1 or TRBD2 (5 bases each). Trimming left V 6 bases short and J 0 bases short, with 10 bases between. This CDR3 is built from 14 residues. Per the germline V gene, CDR1 is SEHNR and CDR2 is FQNEAQ (reference sequence). The CDR3 sequence: CASRPGPSTDTQYF. The CDR3 DNA sequence: TGTGCCAGCAGACCGGGACCGAGCACAGATACGCAGTATTTT.

This clonotype was seen repeatedly, ten times or more. The genes are TRBV29-1 and TRBJ2-3; TRBD1 or TRBD2 may be the D gene (5 bases each). The CDR3 is 16 amino acids. Per germline, CDR1 SQVTM and CDR2 ANQGSEA. Trimming took off 2 bases at V and 0 bases at J, with 15 bases between the two ends. As DNA, the CDR3 is TGCAGCGTTGAATCCCCACCCGGGGCAAGCACAGATACGCAGTATTTT. Amino acids: CSVESPPGASTDTQYF.

This clonotype was counted at least ten times. This chain uses TRBV6-5 with TRBJ2-2; either TRBD1 or TRBD2 may supply D (6 bases each). The CDR3 has 15 residues. With 2 bases removed from V and 5 bases from J, the gap between germline ends came to 12 bases. Germline V gene lookup returns CDR1 MNHEY and CDR2 SVGAGI. The CDR3 loop reads CASSYDGGFTGELFF. DNA for the CDR3: TGTGCCAGCAGTTACGACGGGGGCTTTACCGGGGAGCTGTTTTTT.